A selection of T cell receptor beta chains follows, all from one sample in a study of blood T cell repertoires in COVID-19. Method: immunoSEQ multiplex PCR; TCRdb's copy keeps in-frame clones and lacks some. The sample shows about 240,000 clones, 80% to 90% of them seen only once. Sequencing was done on a sample of peripheral blood. The receptors derive from a woman between 70 and 85 years old with acute or convalescent COVID-19. CDR3s include the opening cysteine and the closing phenylalanine or tryptophan. A D gene is named only where the DNA matches it firmly. For some rows the clone size is stated as once, few or many, or as a class when expanded; others skip it.

J gene | V gene | clone size | D gene | CDR3 protein | CDR3 DNA
TRBJ1-3 | TRBV19 | . | . | CASSSSSGNTIYF | TGTGCCAGTAGTAGCAGCTCTGGAAACACCATATATTTT
TRBJ1-1 | TRBV2 | . | . | CASSEQSNTEAFF | TGTGCCAGCAGTGAACAATCCAACACTGAAGCTTTCTTT
TRBJ1-2 | TRBV7-2 | . | TRBD1 | CASSSLRTGRAYRNYGYTF | TGTGCCAGCAGCTCGCTCCGGACAGGGAGAGCATATAGGAACTATGGCTACACCTTC
TRBJ2-7 | TRBV10-3 | once | TRBD1 | CAISESMGQGDEQYF | TGTGCCATCAGTGAGTCGATGGGACAGGGAGACGAGCAGTACTTC
TRBJ2-3 | TRBV11-2 | . | TRBD2 | CASSLPGLAGVGDTQYF | TGTGCCAGCAGTCTCCCGGGACTAGCGGGGGTGGGAGATACGCAGTATTTT
TRBJ2-4 | TRBV30 | . | TRBD2 | CAWSVIASSGGADIQYF | TGTGCCTGGAGTGTAATCGCGTCTAGCGGGGGGGCCGACATTCAGTACTTC
TRBJ1-3 | TRBV19 | . | . | CASSIQGNSGNTIYF | TGTGCCAGTAGTATACAGGGGAACTCTGGAAACACCATATATTTT
TRBJ1-2 | TRBV12-3/TRBV12-4 | . | . | CAQAPAGNYGYTF | TGTGCGCAGGCCCCGGCGGGGAACTATGGCTACACCTTC
TRBJ1-2 | TRBV29-1 | . | . | CSVDLEGHYGYTF | TGCAGCGTTGATTTGGAGGGGCACTATGGCTACACCTTC
TRBJ2-1 | TRBV7-6 | . | TRBD2 | CASSSRAGSYNEQFF | TGTGCCAGCAGTTCACGAGCGGGGTCGTACAATGAGCAGTTCTTC
TRBJ1-2 | TRBV7-2 | . | TRBD1 | CASSRTGTNYGYTF | TGTGCCAGCAGCAGGACAGGGACTAACTATGGCTACACCTTC
TRBJ1-6 | TRBV2 | . | . | CASSEMSSYNSPLHF | TGTGCCAGCAGTGAAATGAGCTCCTATAATTCACCCCTCCACTTT
TRBJ1-6 | TRBV10-1 | . | TRBD1 | CANTGDSPLHF | TGCGCCAATACAGGGGATTCACCCCTCCACTTT
TRBJ2-7 | TRBV11-1 | few | . | CASSTGQSLSYEQYF | TGTGCCAGCAGCACAGGACAGTCCCTTTCCTACGAGCAGTACTTC